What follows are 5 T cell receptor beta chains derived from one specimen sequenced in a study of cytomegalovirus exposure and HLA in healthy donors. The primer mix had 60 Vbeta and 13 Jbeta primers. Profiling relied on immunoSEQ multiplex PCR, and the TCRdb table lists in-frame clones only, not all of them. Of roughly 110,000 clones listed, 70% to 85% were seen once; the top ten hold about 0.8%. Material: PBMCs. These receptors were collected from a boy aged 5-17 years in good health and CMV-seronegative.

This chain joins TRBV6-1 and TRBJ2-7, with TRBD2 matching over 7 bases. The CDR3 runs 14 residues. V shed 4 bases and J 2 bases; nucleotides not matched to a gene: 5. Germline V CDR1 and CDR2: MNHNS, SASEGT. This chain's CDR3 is CASSVRESAYEQYF. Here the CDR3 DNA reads TGTGCCAGCAGTGTGCGGGAGTCTGCCTACGAGCAGTACTTC.

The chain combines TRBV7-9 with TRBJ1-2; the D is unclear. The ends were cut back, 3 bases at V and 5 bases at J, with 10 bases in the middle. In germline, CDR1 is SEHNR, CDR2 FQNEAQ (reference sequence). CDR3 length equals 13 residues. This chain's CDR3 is CASSLNTKYGYTF. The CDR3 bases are TGTGCCAGCAGCTTGAACACGAAATATGGCTACACCTTC.

CDR3 sequence reads: CASSFASGGAIIHEQYF. Here the CDR3 DNA reads TGTGCCAGCAGCTTTGCTAGCGGGGGGGCTATAATCCACGAGCAGTACTTC. The chain joins TRBV7-2 to TRBJ2-7; the match to TRBD2 covers 12 bases. The CDR3 covers 17 residues. Trimming cost V 3 bases and J 5 bases; bases outside gene matches: 11. The V gene's germline CDR1 is SGHTA and CDR2 FQGNSA.

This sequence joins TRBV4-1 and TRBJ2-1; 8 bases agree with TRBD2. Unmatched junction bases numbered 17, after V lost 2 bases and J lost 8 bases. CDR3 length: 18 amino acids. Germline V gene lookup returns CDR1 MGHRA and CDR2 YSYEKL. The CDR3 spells CASSQPPLTSGRGDEQFF. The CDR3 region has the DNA TGCGCCAGCAGCCAACCTCCCTTAACTAGCGGTCGCGGGGATGAGCAGTTCTTC.

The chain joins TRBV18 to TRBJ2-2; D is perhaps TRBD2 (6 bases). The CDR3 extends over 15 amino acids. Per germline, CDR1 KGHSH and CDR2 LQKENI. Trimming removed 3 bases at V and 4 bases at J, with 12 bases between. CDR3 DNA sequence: TGTGCCAGCTCACCGACCATCGGGAGCACCGGGGAGCTGTTTTTT. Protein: CASSPTIGSTGELFF.